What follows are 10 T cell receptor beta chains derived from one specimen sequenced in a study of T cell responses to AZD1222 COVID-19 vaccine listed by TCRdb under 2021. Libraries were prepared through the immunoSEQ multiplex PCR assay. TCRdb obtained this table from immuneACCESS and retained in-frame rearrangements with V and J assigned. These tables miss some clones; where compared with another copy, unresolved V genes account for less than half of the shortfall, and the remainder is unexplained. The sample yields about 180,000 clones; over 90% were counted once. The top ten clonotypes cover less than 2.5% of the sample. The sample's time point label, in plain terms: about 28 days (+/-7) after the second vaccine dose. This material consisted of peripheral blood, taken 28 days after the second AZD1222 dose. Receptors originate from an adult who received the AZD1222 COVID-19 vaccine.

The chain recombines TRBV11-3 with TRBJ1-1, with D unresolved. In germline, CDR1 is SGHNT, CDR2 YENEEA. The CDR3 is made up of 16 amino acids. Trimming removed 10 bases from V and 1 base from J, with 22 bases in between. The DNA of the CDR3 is TGTGCCAACCCACCGGTGAGTAATAATCCGAACACTGAAGCTTTCTTT. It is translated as CANPPVSNNPNTEAFF.

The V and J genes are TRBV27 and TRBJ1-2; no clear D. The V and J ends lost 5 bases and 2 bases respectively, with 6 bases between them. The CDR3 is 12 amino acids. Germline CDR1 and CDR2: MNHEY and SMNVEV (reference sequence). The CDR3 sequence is CASSRGNYGYTF. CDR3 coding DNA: TGTGCCAGCAGTCGAGGCAACTATGGCTACACCTTC.

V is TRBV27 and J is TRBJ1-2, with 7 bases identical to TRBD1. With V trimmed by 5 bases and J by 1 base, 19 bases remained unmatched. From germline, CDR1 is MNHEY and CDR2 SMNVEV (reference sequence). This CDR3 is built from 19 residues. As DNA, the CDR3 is TGTGCCAGCAGTAATGGCCCCCTTAATTCGACAGGGCTTAACTATGGCTACACCTTC. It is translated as CASSNGPLNSTGLNYGYTF.

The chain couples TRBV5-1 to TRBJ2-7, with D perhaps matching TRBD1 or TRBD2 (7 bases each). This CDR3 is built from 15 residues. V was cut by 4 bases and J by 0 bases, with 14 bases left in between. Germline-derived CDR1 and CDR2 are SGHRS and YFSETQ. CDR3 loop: CASSPQGGSSYEQYF. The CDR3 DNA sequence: TGCGCCAGCAGCCCCCAGGGGGGGAGCTCCTACGAGCAGTACTTC.

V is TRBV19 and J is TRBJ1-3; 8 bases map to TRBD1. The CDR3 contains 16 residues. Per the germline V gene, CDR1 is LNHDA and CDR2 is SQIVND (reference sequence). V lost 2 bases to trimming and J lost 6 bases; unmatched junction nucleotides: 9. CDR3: CASSIPDRDVKNTIYF. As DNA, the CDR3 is TGTGCCAGTAGTATACCGGACAGGGATGTTAAAAACACCATATATTTT. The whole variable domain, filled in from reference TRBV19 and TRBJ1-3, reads DGGITQSPKYLFRKEGQNVTLSCEQNLNHDAMYWYRQDPGQGLRLIYYSQIVNDFQKGDIAEGYSVSREKKESFPLTVTSAQKNPTAFYLCASSIPDRDVKNTIYFGEGSWLTVV.

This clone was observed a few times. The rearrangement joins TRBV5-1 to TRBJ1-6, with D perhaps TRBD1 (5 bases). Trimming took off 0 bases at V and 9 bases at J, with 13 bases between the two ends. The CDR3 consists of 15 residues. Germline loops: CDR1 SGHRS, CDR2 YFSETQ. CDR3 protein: CASSLDQGVRSPLHF. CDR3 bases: TGCGCCAGCAGCTTGGATCAGGGAGTGCGTTCACCCCTCCACTTT.

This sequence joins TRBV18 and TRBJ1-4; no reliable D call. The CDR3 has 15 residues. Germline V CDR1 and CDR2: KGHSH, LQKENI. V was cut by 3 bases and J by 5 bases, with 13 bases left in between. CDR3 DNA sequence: TGTGCCAGCTCACCCCCCGGCCCCGCCAATGAAAAACTGTTTTTT. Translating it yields CASSPPGPANEKLFF.

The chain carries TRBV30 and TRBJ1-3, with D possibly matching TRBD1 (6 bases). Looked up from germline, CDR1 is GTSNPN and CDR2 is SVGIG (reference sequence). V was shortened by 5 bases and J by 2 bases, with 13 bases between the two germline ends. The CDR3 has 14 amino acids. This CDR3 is CAWCGGQPGNTIYF. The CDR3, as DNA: TGTGCCTGGTGTGGAGGACAGCCTGGAAACACCATATATTTT.

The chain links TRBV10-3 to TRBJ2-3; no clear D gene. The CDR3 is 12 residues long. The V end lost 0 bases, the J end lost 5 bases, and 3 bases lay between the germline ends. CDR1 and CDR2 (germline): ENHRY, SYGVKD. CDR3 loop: CAISESLDTQYF. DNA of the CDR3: TGTGCCATCAGTGAGTCGTTAGATACGCAGTATTTT.

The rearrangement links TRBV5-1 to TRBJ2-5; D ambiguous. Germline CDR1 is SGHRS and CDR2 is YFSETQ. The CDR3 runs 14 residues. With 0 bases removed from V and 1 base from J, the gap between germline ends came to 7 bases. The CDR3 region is CASSLGPAQETQYF. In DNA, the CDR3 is TGCGCCAGCAGCTTGGGCCCGGCCCAAGAGACCCAGTACTTC.